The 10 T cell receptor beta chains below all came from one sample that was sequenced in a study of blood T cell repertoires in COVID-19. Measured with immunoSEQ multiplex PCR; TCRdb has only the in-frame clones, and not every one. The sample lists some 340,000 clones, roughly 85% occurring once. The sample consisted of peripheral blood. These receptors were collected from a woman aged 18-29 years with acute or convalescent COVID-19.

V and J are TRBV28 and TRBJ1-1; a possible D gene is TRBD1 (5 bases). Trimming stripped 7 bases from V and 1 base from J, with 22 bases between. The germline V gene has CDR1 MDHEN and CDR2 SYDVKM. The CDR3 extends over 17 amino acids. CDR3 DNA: TGTGCCAGCACCTCGCAGGCGGCAGGGTATAGGAACACTGAAGCTTTCTTT. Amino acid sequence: CASTSQAAGYRNTEAFF.

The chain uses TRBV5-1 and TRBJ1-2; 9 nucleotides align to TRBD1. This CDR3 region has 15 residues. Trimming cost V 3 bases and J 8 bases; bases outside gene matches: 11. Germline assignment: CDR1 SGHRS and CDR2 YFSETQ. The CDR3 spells CASSSGQGRFGGYTF. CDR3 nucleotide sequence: TGCGCCAGCAGCTCCGGACAGGGGCGTTTCGGGGGCTACACCTTC.

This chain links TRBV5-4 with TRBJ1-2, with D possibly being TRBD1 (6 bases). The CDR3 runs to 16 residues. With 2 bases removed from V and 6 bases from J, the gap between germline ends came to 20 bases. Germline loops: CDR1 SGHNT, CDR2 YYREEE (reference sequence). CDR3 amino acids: CASSFNGGGAYDGYTF. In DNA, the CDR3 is TGTGCCAGCAGCTTCAACGGTGGGGGGGCCTACGATGGCTACACCTTC.

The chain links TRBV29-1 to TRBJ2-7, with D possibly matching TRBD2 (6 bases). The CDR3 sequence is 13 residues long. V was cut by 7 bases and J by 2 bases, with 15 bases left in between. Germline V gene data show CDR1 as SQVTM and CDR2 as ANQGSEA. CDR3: CSGGTVTPYEQYF. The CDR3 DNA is TGCAGCGGCGGGACCGTAACCCCCTACGAGCAGTACTTC.

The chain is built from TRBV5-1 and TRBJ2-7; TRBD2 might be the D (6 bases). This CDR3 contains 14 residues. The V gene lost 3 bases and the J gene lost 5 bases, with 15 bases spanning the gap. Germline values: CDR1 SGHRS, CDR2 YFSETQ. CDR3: CASSSSDRGDEQYF. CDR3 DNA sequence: TGCGCCAGCAGCTCTAGCGACCGAGGGGACGAGCAGTACTTC.

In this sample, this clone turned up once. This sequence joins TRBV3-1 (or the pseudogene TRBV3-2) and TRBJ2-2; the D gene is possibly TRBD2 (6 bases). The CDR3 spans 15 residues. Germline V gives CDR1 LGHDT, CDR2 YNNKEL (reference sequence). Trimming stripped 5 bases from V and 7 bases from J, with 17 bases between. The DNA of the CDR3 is TGTGCCAGCAGCGATTGGGGGACTTACGGCGGGGAGCTGTTTTTT. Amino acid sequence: CASSDWGTYGGELFF.

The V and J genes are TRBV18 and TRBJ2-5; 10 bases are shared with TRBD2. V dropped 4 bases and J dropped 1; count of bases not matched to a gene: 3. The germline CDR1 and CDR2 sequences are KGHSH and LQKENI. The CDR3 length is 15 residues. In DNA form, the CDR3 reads TGTGCCAGCTCACTACTAGCGGGAAGCCAAGAGACCCAGTACTTC. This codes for CASSLLAGSQETQYF.

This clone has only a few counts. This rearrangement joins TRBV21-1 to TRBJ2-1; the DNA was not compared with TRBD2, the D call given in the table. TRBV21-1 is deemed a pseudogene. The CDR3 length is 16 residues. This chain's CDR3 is CASSKGVASEDNEQFF. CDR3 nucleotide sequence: TGTGCCAGCAGCAAAGGAGTAGCGTCCGAGGACAATGAGCAGTTCTTC.

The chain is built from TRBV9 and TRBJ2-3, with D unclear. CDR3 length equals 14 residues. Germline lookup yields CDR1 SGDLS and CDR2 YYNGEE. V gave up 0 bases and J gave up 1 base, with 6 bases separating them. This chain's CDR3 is CASSVAVGTDTQYF. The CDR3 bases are TGTGCCAGCAGCGTAGCGGTGGGCACAGATACGCAGTATTTT.

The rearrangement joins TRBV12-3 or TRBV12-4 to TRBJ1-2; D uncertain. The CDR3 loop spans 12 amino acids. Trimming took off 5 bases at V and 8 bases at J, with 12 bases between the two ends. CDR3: CASSPVRGGYTF. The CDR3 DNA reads TGTGCCAGCAGTCCCGTCCGGGGAGGCTACACCTTC.